The rows below give T cell receptor beta chains drawn from one sample of a study of post-analysis software for immune sequencing data. MiXCR was run by TCRdb on the PCR reads, yielding one entry per CDR3 protein. The repertoire includes about 810,000 distinct CDR3 sequences, roughly half of them detected once, and approximately 4.5% sits in the top ten. Sequenced material: blood. The source is a girl under 18 with multiple sclerosis. CDR3s include the opening cysteine and the closing phenylalanine or tryptophan. A D gene is named only where the DNA matches it firmly. Clone size appears in some rows only: once, few, many, or a class for an expanded clone.

v_call	j_call	clone_size	d_call	cdr3_aa	cdr3_nt
TRBV20-1	TRBJ2-1	.	TRBD2	CSARETSVPWGEQFF	TGCAGTGCTAGAGAAACTAGCGTACCTTGGGGTGAGCAGTTCTTC
TRBV6-6	TRBJ1-1	few	TRBD1	CATQGADTEAFF	TGTGCCACCCAGGGGGCGGACACTGAAGCTTTCTTT
TRBV5-1	TRBJ2-5	.	TRBD2	CASSSGLAGGLGETQYF	TGCGCCAGCAGCTCCGGACTAGCGGGAGGGCTCGGAGAGACCCAGTACTTC
TRBV20-1	TRBJ2-3	.	.	CSPDSDPSTDTQYF	TGCAGTCCGGACAGCGACCCTAGCACAGATACGCAGTATTTT
TRBV25-1	TRBJ2-5	once	TRBD2	CASRLTGGQETQYF	TGTGCCAGCAGATTGACGGGGGGCCAAGAGACCCAGTACTTC
TRBV11-1	TRBJ2-7	.	.	CASSWADGLSYEQYF	TGTGCCAGCAGTTGGGCGGACGGGCTCTCCTACGAGCAGTACTTC
TRBV10-3	TRBJ1-2	few	TRBD1	CAISETDRGNGGYTF	TGTGCCATCAGTGAGACGGACAGGGGGAATGGTGGCTACACCTTC
TRBV27	TRBJ1-1	.	TRBD1	CASSSRSLQGAGKGTEAFF	TGTGCCAGCAGTTCACGATCCCTACAGGGGGCCGGGAAGGGCACTGAAGCTTTCTTT
TRBV6-5	TRBJ2-7	.	TRBD1	CASRPTNRDSLYEQYF	TGTGCCAGCAGACCAACAAACCGGGACAGCCTCTACGAGCAGTACTTC
TRBV9	TRBJ2-1	few	TRBD2	CASSTLGAGRNEQFF	TGTGCCAGCAGCACGCTGGGAGCGGGGAGGAATGAGCAGTTCTTC
TRBV2	TRBJ2-2	.	.	CASNFFGGRSSNTGELFF	TGTGCCAGCAATTTTTTTGGGGGACGATCCTCGAACACCGGGGAGCTGTTTTTT
TRBV10-3	TRBJ2-3	many	.	CAISGGPSGLTDTQYF	TGTGCCATCAGTGGAGGGCCCAGCGGGCTCACAGATACGCAGTATTTT
TRBV5-1	TRBJ1-2	.	.	CASSLELGQAYGYTF	TGCGCCAGCAGCTTGGAATTGGGCCAGGCATACGGCTACACCTTC
TRBV7-2	TRBJ2-5	.	TRBD2	CASSCQAGGQETQYF	TGTGCCAGCAGCTGTCAAGCGGGGGGCCAAGAGACCCAGTACTTC
TRBV20-1	TRBJ2-5	.	.	CSARDEPYRETEETQYF	TGCAGTGCTAGAGATGAGCCCTACAGGGAAACGGAAGAGACCCAGTACTTC
TRBV4-1	TRBJ1-2	.	.	CASSLRQGYPGNYGYTF	TGCGCCAGCAGCCTACGGCAGGGCTATCCGGGAAACTATGGCTACACCTTC
TRBV10-3	TRBJ2-6	.	.	CAISGPQVSLSGANVLTF	TGTGCCATCAGTGGACCACAGGTGTCTCTCTCTGGGGCCAACGTCCTGACTTTC
TRBV7-2	TRBJ2-7	.	TRBD2	CASSLAIAGGIYEQYF	TGTGCCAGCAGCTTAGCCATAGCGGGGGGGATCTACGAGCAGTACTTC
TRBV20-1	TRBJ2-7	.	.	CSAMLVDNEQYF	TGCAGTGCTATGTTGGTGGACAACGAGCAGTACTTC
TRBV7-6	TRBJ2-1	.	.	CASSFHAKGSEQFF	TGTGCCAGCAGCTTCCATGCTAAGGGCAGTGAGCAGTTCTTC
TRBV5-1	TRBJ2-5	many	.	CASSLDHSRETQYF	TGCGCCAGCAGCTTGGACCACTCTAGGGAGACCCAGTACTTC
TRBV12-5	TRBJ1-5	.	.	CASGLSHQPQHF	TGTGCTAGTGGTCTCTCCCATCAGCCCCAGCATTTT
TRBV12-3/TRBV12-4	TRBJ2-1	.	.	CANPSLCNEQFF	TGTGCCAACCCTTCCCTATGCAATGAGCAGTTCTTC
TRBV7-2	TRBJ2-3	.	TRBD1	CASSLGQGMPDTQYF	TGTGCCAGCAGCTTAGGACAGGGGATGCCAGATACGCAGTATTTT
TRBV10-3	TRBJ1-6	few	.	CAISDAGLDSPLHF	TGTGCCATCAGTGATGCAGGGCTGGATTCACCCCTCCACTTT
TRBV7-3	TRBJ2-2	.	TRBD2	CASSLSPSGAFNTGELFF	TGTGCCAGCAGCTTATCCCCTAGCGGGGCATTCAATACCGGGGAGCTGTTTTTT
TRBV12-3/TRBV12-4	TRBJ1-2	.	.	CASSLERGYRYTF	TGTGCCAGCAGTTTAGAAAGGGGTTATCGCTACACCTTC
TRBV27	TRBJ2-5	.	TRBD2	CASSLMGTSGGAPQETQYF	TGTGCCAGCAGTTTGATGGGGACTAGCGGGGGCGCCCCCCAAGAGACCCAGTACTTC
TRBV20-1	TRBJ2-7	.	.	CSAPWFQGRDNEQYF	TGCAGTGCTCCCTGGTTTCAGGGTAGGGACAACGAGCAGTACTTC
TRBV7-8	TRBJ2-1	.	.	CASSLMGVEYNEQFF	TGTGCCAGCAGCTTAATGGGGGTCGAATACAATGAGCAGTTCTTC
TRBV7-2	TRBJ2-7	.	.	CASSLIPPYEQYF	TGTGCCAGCAGCTTAATCCCCCCATACGAGCAGTACTTC
TRBV6-8	TRBJ2-1	.	TRBD2	CASSYTYAAGGPCNEQFF	TGTGCCAGCAGTTACACCTACGCGGCGGGAGGGCCGTGCAATGAGCAGTTCTTC
TRBV15	TRBJ2-1	.	TRBD2	CATSRAASGARNEQFF	TGTGCCACCAGCAGAGCGGCTAGCGGGGCCCGTAATGAGCAGTTCTTC
TRBV18	TRBJ2-5	.	.	CASSPQRRETQYF	TGTGCCAGCTCACCACAAAGGCGGGAGACCCAGTACTTC
TRBV5-4	TRBJ2-5	few	.	CASSLPKETQYF	TGTGCCAGCAGCTTGCCTAAAGAGACCCAGTACTTC
TRBV27	TRBJ2-4	.	.	CASSSLAREQYF	TGTGCCAGCAGTAGCCTGGCGAGGGAGCAGTACTTC
TRBV7-2	TRBJ1-5	.	.	CASSQAADSNQPQHF	TGTGCCAGCAGCCAGGCGGCCGATAGCAATCAGCCCCAGCATTTT
TRBV5-1	TRBJ2-7	few	TRBD1	CASSGRTGVEQYF	TGCGCCAGCAGCGGACGGACAGGGGTTGAGCAGTACTTC
TRBV13	TRBJ2-7	.	.	CASSPGVGFHEQYF	TGTGCCAGCTCACCGGGTGTAGGTTTCCACGAGCAGTACTTC
TRBV6-1	TRBJ1-1	few	TRBD1	CASSRQGWTEAFF	TGTGCCAGCAGTCGACAGGGATGGACGGAAGCTTTCTTT
TRBV7-7	TRBJ2-3	.	.	CASSLSHSADTQYF	TGTGCTAGCAGCTTAAGTCACTCAGCAGATACGCAGTATTTT
TRBV29-1	TRBJ2-4	once	TRBD1	CSVEDRGTGGREQYF	TGCAGCGTTGAAGATCGGGGGACAGGGGGCCGAGAGCAGTACTTC
TRBV7-2	TRBJ2-5	few	.	CASSLESQETQYF	TGTGCCAGCAGCTTAGAAAGTCAAGAGACCCAGTACTTC
TRBV6-6	TRBJ1-2	.	TRBD1	CASSYADRERGGYTF	TGTGCCAGCAGTTACGCCGACAGGGAGAGGGGTGGCTACACCTTC
TRBV20-1	TRBJ2-2	.	TRBD2	CSARRTRGTGELFF	TGCAGTGCTAGGCGGACTAGAGGTACCGGGGAGCTGTTTTTT
TRBV5-1	TRBJ2-2	.	.	CASTWEVNTGELFF	TGCGCCAGCACCTGGGAAGTAAACACCGGGGAGCTGTTTTTT
TRBV10-3	TRBJ2-7	.	.	CAIQTGTYEQYF	TGTGCCATCCAGACAGGCACCTACGAGCAGTACTTC
TRBV20-1	TRBJ2-1	.	.	CSARDSPDYNEQFF	TGCAGTGCTAGGGACTCGCCCGATTACAATGAGCAGTTCTTC
TRBV7-9	TRBJ2-1	few	TRBD2	CASSPATSGVYNEQFF	TGTGCCAGCAGCCCAGCCACTAGCGGAGTTTACAATGAGCAGTTCTTC
TRBV7-9	TRBJ2-7	.	.	CASGPAAPYEQYF	TGTGCCAGCGGACCGGCGGCGCCCTACGAGCAGTACTTC
TRBV25-1	TRBJ2-4	.	.	CASALASAKNIQYF	TGTGCCAGCGCCCTAGCGTCAGCCAAAAACATTCAGTACTTC
TRBV9	TRBJ2-1	.	.	CASSPRGRSNEQFF	TGTGCCAGCAGCCCGAGGGGCCGTAGCAATGAGCAGTTCTTC
TRBV15	TRBJ1-1	.	TRBD1	CATSRGQGYGLNTEAFF	TGTGCCACCAGCAGAGGACAGGGATACGGACTGAACACTGAAGCTTTCTTT
TRBV20-1	TRBJ2-1	.	TRBD2	CSARESGTSYNEQFF	TGCAGTGCTAGGGAGAGCGGGACTTCCTACAATGAGCAGTTCTTC